This record looks at one TCR beta chain sequence and its context. Its recognized antigen is unknown. Base qualities are not provided; no much larger clone lies one nucleotide away. The immunoSEQ Assay was used to sequence TCR beta CDR3 regions from DNA. In the paper's pipeline: T cell density was computed as TCR beta template counts normalized to usable DNA estimated by amplifying housekeeping genes. The preseqR package was used to estimate richness by extrapolating to 400,000 templates for PBMC samples and to 120,000 templates for tissue samples. Clonality was taken to be one minus Pielou's evenness. Differential abundance testing on productive amino-acid clonotypes, with a minimum total count of 5 and an alpha of 0.1, was used to identify tissue-enriched TCRs. The Jaccard Index and the Morisita Overlap Index were used to quantify repertoire overlap between compartments. GLIPH grouped TCR beta CDR3s together with public tetramer-defined viral CDR3s, and a viral motif had to include at least three viral sequences and show V-gene enrichment. The table was pulled from immuneACCESS by TCRdb, which kept in-frame rearrangements only. Such tables lose some clones; where checked, under half of the loss comes from unresolved V genes, and the rest has no known cause. V and J calls and clone size are those listed in that table; D and trimming were worked out from the DNA. This sample has under 7,500 clones in its table, and roughly 44% of those were observed once. Clones ranked in the top ten supply 3.5% to 4% of the sample.

The sample originates from a study of T cells in localized non-small cell lung cancer (dated by TCRdb to 2018 to 2020). Regarding the research as a whole: The study analyzed T cell repertoires of 200 to 250 early-stage NSCLC patients, comparing tumors and uninvolved tumor-adjacent lungs. The cohort consisted of approximately 240 treatment-naive NSCLC patients whose localized lung tumors had been resected. The mean age of the NSCLC patients was 50 to 85 years, with 130 or so men and 85 to 110 women.

V is clipped by 2 bases and J by 4 bases, and the sequence between their germline boundaries is 11 bases long. Per the germline V gene, MDHEN is the CDR1 and SYDVKM is the CDR2. From its cysteine to its phenylalanine, the CDR3 spans 14 amino acids. The retained sequence is limited to the CDR3, 42 bases, with the frame set at the first base. Points the paper makes about the study in general: Because of the exploratory design, TCR variables were selected using unadjusted p-values without false-discovery rate correction. Because multi-region sequencing of the tumors was not done, intratumor heterogeneity could not be ruled out. Of the top 100 tumor clones, a median of 57 were detected in paired uninvolved adjacent lung; roughly 26 were also among that lung's top 100. Higher blood T cell density associated with longer overall survival, while higher adjacent-lung clonality associated with shorter survival. Uninvolved tumor-adjacent lung showed the highest T cell clonality, higher than tumor, which suggests more focused antigenic responses in the uninvolved tumor-adjacent lung.

This chain is built from TRBV28 and TRBJ1-1; possibly the D gene is TRBD1, per 5 matching bases. The input for sequencing was lymph node tissue, taken before any cancer treatment. This TCR came from a man aged 35-75 years with stage I lung adenocarcinoma. Read as DNA, the sequence is TGTGCCAGCAGTTTAACCAAGGGGAGCACTGAAGCTTTCTTT. Translated, this is CASSLTKGSTEAFF. The full variable domain, with segments outside the CDR3 supplied by the reference TRBV28 and TRBJ1-1 proteins, appears as DVKVTQSSRYLVKRTGEKVFLECVQDMDHENMFWYRQDPGLGLRLIYFSYDVKMKEKGDIPEGYSVSREKKERFSLILESASTNQTSMYLCASSLTKGSTEAFFGQGTRLTVV.